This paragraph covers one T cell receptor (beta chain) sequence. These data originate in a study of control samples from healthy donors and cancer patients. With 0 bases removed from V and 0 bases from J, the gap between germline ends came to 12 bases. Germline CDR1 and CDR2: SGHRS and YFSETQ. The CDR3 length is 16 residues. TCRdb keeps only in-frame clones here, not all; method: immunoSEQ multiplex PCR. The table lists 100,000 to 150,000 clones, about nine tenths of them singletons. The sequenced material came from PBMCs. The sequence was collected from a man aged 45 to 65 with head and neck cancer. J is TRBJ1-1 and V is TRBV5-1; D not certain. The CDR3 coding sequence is TGCGCCAGCAGCTTGGTCCCGGTTAGGTTGAACACTGAAGCTTTCTTT. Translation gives CASSLVPVRLNTEAFF.